Sequencing of this TCR beta chain was carried out in a study of tumor-infiltrating lymphocytes in primary liver carcinoma. Study as a whole: Both sexes were represented among patients, who were 30 to 69 years old. Sample counts of productive TCRbeta reads spanned roughly 3.65 to 8 million; these counts were similar across tissue types. The study's findings and limits: Tumor samples exhibited a significantly greater top-250-clone fraction than blood samples (p = 0.039). Overlap in tumor-adjacent and tumor-blood pairs fell below that of tumor region pairs.

Remarks on this clonotype: The antigen remains undetermined. An end of the junction differs from the germline gene, which may be a read error.

With a constant-region primer, TCR beta cDNA was made from approximately 500 ng of total RNA. Investigators got TCR beta libraries out of three nested multiplex PCR rounds, done with slightly modified ARM-PCR. Use of TRBV1-TRBV30 forward primers with a C-beta reverse primer characterized the first two PCR rounds, which lasted around 11 cycles each. TCRdb reprocessed the multiplex PCR reads via MiXCR and lists one record per CDR3 protein. The data show 310,000 or so distinct CDR3 sequences, with 45% to 70% seen just once and approximately 17% held by the top ten. The authors took blood RNA from unsorted whole blood and also extracted germline DNA. This CDR3 comprises 15 residues. The germline V gene encodes CDR1 MNHNY and CDR2 SVGAGI (reference sequence).

The chain is built from TRBV6-6 and TRBJ2-7; a possible D gene is TRBD2 (6 bases). The material sequenced was peripheral blood. The clonotype comes from a woman between 25 and 40 years old with primary liver carcinoma and hepatitis B virus infection. CDR3 amino acids: CVSNGGRPGINEQYF. CDR3 coding DNA: TGTGTCAGCAACGGGGGACGCCCGGGGATCAACGAGCAGTACTTC.